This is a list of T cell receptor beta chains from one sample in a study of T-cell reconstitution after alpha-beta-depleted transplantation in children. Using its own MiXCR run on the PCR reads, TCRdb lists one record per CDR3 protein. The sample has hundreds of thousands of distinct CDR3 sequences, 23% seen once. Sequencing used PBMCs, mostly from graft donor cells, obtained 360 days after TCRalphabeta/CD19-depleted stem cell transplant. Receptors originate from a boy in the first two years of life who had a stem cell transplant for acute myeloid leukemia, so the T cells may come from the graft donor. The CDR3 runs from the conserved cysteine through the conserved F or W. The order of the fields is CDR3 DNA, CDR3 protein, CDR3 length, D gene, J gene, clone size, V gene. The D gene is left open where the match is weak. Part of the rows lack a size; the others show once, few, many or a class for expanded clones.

DNA: TGCAGCCCCCAGGGGGGGGCGGGTGAGCAGTTCTTC
CDR3: CSPQGGAGEQFF
length: 12
D: .
J: TRBJ2-1
size: .
V: TRBV29-1

DNA: TGTGCCAGCAGTTTAAACAGACAAGAGACCCAGTACTTC
CDR3: CASSLNRQETQYF
length: 13
D: .
J: TRBJ2-5
size: many
V: TRBV12-3/TRBV12-4

DNA: TGCGCCAGCAGCCAAGCCCCCCGGGACACGTACTACGAGCAGTACTTC
CDR3: CASSQAPRDTYYEQYF
length: 16
D: .
J: TRBJ2-7
size: .
V: TRBV4-3

DNA: TGTGCCAGCAGCCAGGGGCAGATTTCTACGAACACCGGGGAGCTGTTTTTT
CDR3: CASSQGQISTNTGELFF
length: 17
D: .
J: TRBJ2-2
size: .
V: TRBV6-1

DNA: TGCGCCAGCAGCTCTACCTCCGGGACAGGGGGGGACATTCAGTACTTC
CDR3: CASSSTSGTGGDIQYF
length: 16
D: TRBD1
J: TRBJ2-4
size: few
V: TRBV5-1

DNA: TGTGCCAGCTCCTACTACAGGGTTACGGACACAGATACGCAGTATTTT
CDR3: CASSYYRVTDTDTQYF
length: 16
D: .
J: TRBJ2-3
size: .
V: TRBV18

DNA: TGTGCCAGCAGGACCACCATGGCAGGGATGTTCGGTACTTTCTTT
CDR3: CASRTTMAGMFGTFF
length: 15
D: .
J: TRBJ1-1
size: many
V: TRBV6-1

DNA: TGTGCCAGCAGCCTAGAAGGACGGATGGTTAGGTACAATGAGCAGTTCTTC
CDR3: CASSLEGRMVRYNEQFF
length: 17
D: .
J: TRBJ2-1
size: .
V: TRBV11-2

DNA: TGTGCCAGCAGCTTAGAGACGGGCCGCACAGATACGCAGTATTTT
CDR3: CASSLETGRTDTQYF
length: 15
D: .
J: TRBJ2-3
size: .
V: TRBV11-2

DNA: TGCGCCAGCAGCTCTAAACTAGCGGGGGGCGTAGATACGCAGTATTTT
CDR3: CASSSKLAGGVDTQYF
length: 16
D: TRBD2
J: TRBJ2-3
size: many
V: TRBV5-1

DNA: TGTGCCAGCAGCTTGGCCGTACAGGGGGCAGCTGGGGCCAACGTCCTGACTTTC
CDR3: CASSLAVQGAAGANVLTF
length: 18
D: TRBD1
J: TRBJ2-6
size: .
V: TRBV5-5

DNA: TGTGCCAGCACCTCAGACAGCCGCTCCTACAATGAGCAGTTCTTC
CDR3: CASTSDSRSYNEQFF
length: 15
D: .
J: TRBJ2-1
size: .
V: TRBV12-3/TRBV12-4

DNA: TGTGCCAGCAGGCCTACAGGGTCCTCGGATCAGCCCCAGCATTTT
CDR3: CASRPTGSSDQPQHF
length: 15
D: .
J: TRBJ1-5
size: many
V: TRBV7-2

DNA: TGCAGTGCTAGAGATCTGGGGCTGGGGTACACTGAAGCTTTCTTT
CDR3: CSARDLGLGYTEAFF
length: 15
D: .
J: TRBJ1-1
size: few
V: TRBV20-1

DNA: TGTGCCAGTAGGTCCCGGGGCAGAACCGGGGAGCTGTTTTTT
CDR3: CASRSRGRTGELFF
length: 14
D: .
J: TRBJ2-2
size: few
V: TRBV19

DNA: TGTGCCAGCAGCTTGCAGTACAATGAGCAGTTCTTC
CDR3: CASSLQYNEQFF
length: 12
D: .
J: TRBJ2-1
size: many
V: TRBV3-1

DNA: TGCGCCAGCAGCTCCTCGACTAGCGGGGGGTTGTACATTCAGTACTTC
CDR3: CASSSSTSGGLYIQYF
length: 16
D: TRBD2
J: TRBJ2-4
size: .
V: TRBV5-1

DNA: TGCGCCAGCAGCTTTGGCTCCGGGACTGGACCCTACGAGCAGTACTTC
CDR3: CASSFGSGTGPYEQYF
length: 16
D: .
J: TRBJ2-7
size: .
V: TRBV5-1

DNA: TGTGCCACCAGCAGAGATCCCGCCCGAGTCTACCACACTGAAGCTTTCTTT
CDR3: CATSRDPARVYHTEAFF
length: 17
D: .
J: TRBJ1-1
size: .
V: TRBV15

DNA: TGTGCCAGCAGCCAAGATCTTAGGACAGGGGGTAACACCGGGGAGCTGTTTTTT
CDR3: CASSQDLRTGGNTGELFF
length: 18
D: TRBD1
J: TRBJ2-2
size: few
V: TRBV14

DNA: TGTGCCAGCCAGGTCCAATCGAACACTGAAGCTTTCTTT
CDR3: CASQVQSNTEAFF
length: 13
D: .
J: TRBJ1-1
size: few
V: TRBV6-1

DNA: TGTGCCAGCAGCGAGACGAATTCGAACACCGGGGAGCTGTTTTTT
CDR3: CASSETNSNTGELFF
length: 15
D: .
J: TRBJ2-2
size: many
V: TRBV7-9

DNA: TGTGCCAGCAGCTTAGTGGGCAGGGATGGCGAGCAGTACTTC
CDR3: CASSLVGRDGEQYF
length: 14
D: .
J: TRBJ2-7
size: .
V: TRBV7-2

DNA: TGTGCCAGCAGCTTCGAACCCGGAAGCACAGATACGCAGTATTTT
CDR3: CASSFEPGSTDTQYF
length: 15
D: .
J: TRBJ2-3
size: .
V: TRBV11-2

DNA: TGTGCCAGCAGCCGACCGGGACTTACATCGGAGCAGTACTTC
CDR3: CASSRPGLTSEQYF
length: 14
D: .
J: TRBJ2-7
size: many
V: TRBV14

DNA: TGCAGTGCTAGTGCTGACAACCGAAGTAATCAGCCCCAGCATTTT
CDR3: CSASADNRSNQPQHF
length: 15
D: .
J: TRBJ1-5
size: .
V: TRBV20-1

DNA: TGCAGCGTAATCAAATGGAGCGGGGCTACCCCTTGGGTGCAGTACTTC
CDR3: CSVIKWSGATPWVQYF
length: 16
D: TRBD2
J: TRBJ2-7
size: many
V: TRBV29-1

DNA: TGTGCCAGCAGCCTCACAGGGAACGGTGGCTACACCTTC
CDR3: CASSLTGNGGYTF
length: 13
D: .
J: TRBJ1-2
size: few
V: TRBV12-3/TRBV12-4

DNA: TGTGCCAGCAGCCCGGTTGAGGGGGGCTATGGCTACACCTTC
CDR3: CASSPVEGGYGYTF
length: 14
D: .
J: TRBJ1-2
size: few
V: TRBV14

DNA: TGTGCCAGCAGCTTGGGGGCTTGGGACATTCAGTACTTC
CDR3: CASSLGAWDIQYF
length: 13
D: .
J: TRBJ2-4
size: few
V: TRBV7-2

DNA: TGTGCCAGCAGTTACGGTTATACAGGTCTGGGTGAGGGTTTCACTGAAGCTTTCTTT
CDR3: CASSYGYTGLGEGFTEAFF
length: 19
D: .
J: TRBJ1-1
size: .
V: TRBV6-5

DNA: TGCAGCGTTGGTCAGGACGTCCCGAGACAAGTTAGCTCCTACAATGAGCAGTTCTTC
CDR3: CSVGQDVPRQVSSYNEQFF
length: 19
D: .
J: TRBJ2-1
size: few
V: TRBV29-1

DNA: TGTGCCAGCAGTTTACGTAAAGATACGCAGTATTTT
CDR3: CASSLRKDTQYF
length: 12
D: .
J: TRBJ2-3
size: many
V: TRBV12-3/TRBV12-4

DNA: TGTGCCAGCTCACCAAGAGGCGACCTTAACTATGGCTACACCTTC
CDR3: CASSPRGDLNYGYTF
length: 15
D: .
J: TRBJ1-2
size: few
V: TRBV18

DNA: TGCAGTGCTCGTGGACGGAGTTATCGGGAGCAGTACTTC
CDR3: CSARGRSYREQYF
length: 13
D: .
J: TRBJ2-7
size: .
V: TRBV20-1

DNA: TGTGCCACCTCGGTCGGCACTGAAGCTTTCTTT
CDR3: CATSVGTEAFF
length: 11
D: .
J: TRBJ1-1
size: few
V: TRBV6-6

DNA: TGCAGTGCTAGAGCCGTAGGGGGGGCCTTGGGGCAGCCCCAGCATTTT
CDR3: CSARAVGGALGQPQHF
length: 16
D: .
J: TRBJ1-5
size: many
V: TRBV20-1

DNA: TGCAGTGCTAGAGGAGGTCCGACGGTTGGGGGGACTTCGACCTACGAGCAGTACTTC
CDR3: CSARGGPTVGGTSTYEQYF
length: 19
D: .
J: TRBJ2-7
size: many
V: TRBV20-1

DNA: TGCGCCAGCAGCCAAGGACCGGGACAGGGCTCCCAAGAGACCCAGTACTTC
CDR3: CASSQGPGQGSQETQYF
length: 17
D: TRBD1
J: TRBJ2-5
size: .
V: TRBV4-1

DNA: TGTGCCAGCAACTCCGGGACAGGGGAAAATTCACCCCTCCACTTT
CDR3: CASNSGTGENSPLHF
length: 15
D: TRBD1
J: TRBJ1-6
size: many
V: TRBV28

DNA: TGCGCCAGCAGCCAAGAGACAGGCCCTAACTATGGCTACACCTTC
CDR3: CASSQETGPNYGYTF
length: 15
D: .
J: TRBJ1-2
size: few
V: TRBV4-3

DNA: TGTGCCAGCAGTTACCCCCAAGGCTACGAGCAGTACTTC
CDR3: CASSYPQGYEQYF
length: 13
D: .
J: TRBJ2-7
size: few
V: TRBV6-5

DNA: TGTGCCAGCAGCTTATCGCGGCTTCCCCCCTACGAGCAGTACTTC
CDR3: CASSLSRLPPYEQYF
length: 15
D: .
J: TRBJ2-7
size: few
V: TRBV7-8

DNA: TGTGCCAGCAGCCCTACCTTCCTGGCCGGGGAGCTGTTTTTT
CDR3: CASSPTFLAGELFF
length: 14
D: .
J: TRBJ2-2
size: few
V: TRBV7-9

DNA: TGTGCCAGCAGTTTAATCGGGGATACGCAGTATTTT
CDR3: CASSLIGDTQYF
length: 12
D: .
J: TRBJ2-3
size: many
V: TRBV12-3/TRBV12-4

DNA: TGCAGTGCTGGACTAGCGGGGGGGCTTAGTGAGCAGTTCTTC
CDR3: CSAGLAGGLSEQFF
length: 14
D: TRBD2
J: TRBJ2-1
size: many
V: TRBV20-1

DNA: TGTGCCAGCAGAAACAATGTGGGTGGGCAGCCCCAGCATTTT
CDR3: CASRNNVGGQPQHF
length: 14
D: .
J: TRBJ1-5
size: few
V: TRBV7-2

DNA: TGTGCCAGCAGCTTAGAGGGGTGGGAACCCGGGGAGCTGTTTTTT
CDR3: CASSLEGWEPGELFF
length: 15
D: .
J: TRBJ2-2
size: few
V: TRBV7-2

DNA: TGTGCCAGCAGGGGGACGGCCTCAAAGGCGCCCCTCCACTTT
CDR3: CASRGTASKAPLHF
length: 14
D: .
J: TRBJ1-6
size: few
V: TRBV7-9

DNA: TGCAGTGCTAGGGAGACTTACGAGCAGTACTTC
CDR3: CSARETYEQYF
length: 11
D: .
J: TRBJ2-7
size: many
V: TRBV20-1

DNA: TGTGCCACCAGTGACAGGTCGACTAGCCTGGCACCTGATACGCAGTATTTT
CDR3: CATSDRSTSLAPDTQYF
length: 17
D: TRBD2
J: TRBJ2-3
size: .
V: TRBV24-1

DNA: TGTGCCAGCAGCTCGGCCGGGACTAGCGGCGTAAATGAGCAGTTCTTC
CDR3: CASSSAGTSGVNEQFF
length: 16
D: TRBD2
J: TRBJ2-1
size: .
V: TRBV7-2

DNA: TGTGCCAGCAGTCATACAGGGGGGAACTATGGCTACACCTTC
CDR3: CASSHTGGNYGYTF
length: 14
D: TRBD1
J: TRBJ1-2
size: .
V: TRBV6-1

DNA: TGCAGTGCTAGCTTAGCGGACTCCTACAATGAGCAGTTCTTC
CDR3: CSASLADSYNEQFF
length: 14
D: .
J: TRBJ2-1
size: .
V: TRBV20-1

DNA: TGCAGTGCTAGAGATAACATCGCCGGGGAGCTGTTTTTT
CDR3: CSARDNIAGELFF
length: 13
D: .
J: TRBJ2-2
size: few
V: TRBV20-1